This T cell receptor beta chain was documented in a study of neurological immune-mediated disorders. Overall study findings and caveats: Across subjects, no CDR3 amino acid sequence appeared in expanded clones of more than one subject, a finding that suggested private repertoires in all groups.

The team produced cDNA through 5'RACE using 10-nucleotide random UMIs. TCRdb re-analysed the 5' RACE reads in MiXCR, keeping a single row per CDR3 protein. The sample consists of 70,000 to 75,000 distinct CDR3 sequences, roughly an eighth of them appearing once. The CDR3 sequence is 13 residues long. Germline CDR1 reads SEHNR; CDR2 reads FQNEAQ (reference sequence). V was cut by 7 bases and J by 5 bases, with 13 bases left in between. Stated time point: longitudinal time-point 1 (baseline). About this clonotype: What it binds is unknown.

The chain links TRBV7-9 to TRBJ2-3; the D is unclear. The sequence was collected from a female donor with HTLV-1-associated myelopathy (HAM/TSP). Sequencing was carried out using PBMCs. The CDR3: CASTISLRDTQYF. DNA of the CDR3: TGTGCCAGCACCATATCACTTCGAGATACGCAGTATTTT. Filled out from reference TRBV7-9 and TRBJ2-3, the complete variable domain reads DTGVSQNPRHKITKRGQNVTFRCDPISEHNRLYWYRQTLGQGPEFLTYFQNEAQLEKSRLLSDRFSAERPKGSFSTLEIQRTEQGDSAMYLCASTISLRDTQYFGPGTRLTVL.